The entry below gives a single T cell receptor beta chain sequence along with its context. The record originates from a study of blood T cell repertoires in COVID-19. About the research overall: Spain, Italy and the United States supplied samples that represented acute and convalescent COVID-19. The cDNA or gDNA used as material had been derived from T cells, B-cell-depleted T cells, or PBMCs.

Participants were placed into cohorts based on the clinical history they reported. Unmatched junction bases numbered 4, after V lost 0 bases and J lost 3 bases. The germline CDR1 and CDR2 sequences are SEHNR and FQNEAQ (reference sequence). This CDR3 has 15 amino acids. Original handling: For nucleated cells, counts were estimated from reference gene primer amplification. Profiled with immunoSEQ multiplex PCR; TCRdb holds only in-frame clones, not every one. V and J calls and clone size are as listed in that table; D and trimming were resolved from the DNA. Of approximately 250,000 clones detected, 88% appear once; the ten largest clones hold 0.95% to 1.5%.

The sequenced material came from PBMCs or T cells enriched from blood (not recorded which). The clonotype originates from a woman aged 40 to 55 with acute COVID-19. The rearrangement links TRBV7-9 to TRBJ2-5, with 7 bases lining up with TRBD1. The DNA of the CDR3 is TGTGCCAGCAGCTTAGCGCGAACAGGGGAAGAGACCCAGTACTTC. Translating it yields CASSLARTGEETQYF.